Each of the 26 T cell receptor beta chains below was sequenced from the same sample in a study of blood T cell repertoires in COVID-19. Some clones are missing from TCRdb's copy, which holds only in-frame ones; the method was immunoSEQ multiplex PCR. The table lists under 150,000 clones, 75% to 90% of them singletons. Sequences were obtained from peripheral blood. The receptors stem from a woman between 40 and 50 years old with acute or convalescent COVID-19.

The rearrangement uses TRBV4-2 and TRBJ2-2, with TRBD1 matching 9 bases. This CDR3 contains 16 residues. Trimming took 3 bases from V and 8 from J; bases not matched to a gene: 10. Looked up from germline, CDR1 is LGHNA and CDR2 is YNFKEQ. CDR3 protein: CASSHRDRVQSGELFF. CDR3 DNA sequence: TGTGCCAGCAGCCATCGGGACAGGGTACAATCGGGGGAGCTGTTTTTT.

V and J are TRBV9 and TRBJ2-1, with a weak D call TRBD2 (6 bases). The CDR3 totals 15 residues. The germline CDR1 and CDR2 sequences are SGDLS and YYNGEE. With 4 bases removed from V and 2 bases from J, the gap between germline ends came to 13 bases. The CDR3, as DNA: TGTGCCAGCAGCCTCGGGACTCCCGCCTACAATGAGCAGTTCTTC. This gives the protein CASSLGTPAYNEQFF.

The CDR3 coding sequence is TGTGCCAGCAGGGAGAGGTTGAACACTGAAGCTTTCTTT. This sequence encodes CASRERLNTEAFF. The chain carries TRBV14 and TRBJ1-1; D not certain. The germline V gene encodes CDR1 SGHDN and CDR2 FVKESK. V lost 6 bases and J 0 bases, leaving 8 bases between the germline ends. The length of the CDR3 is 13 residues.

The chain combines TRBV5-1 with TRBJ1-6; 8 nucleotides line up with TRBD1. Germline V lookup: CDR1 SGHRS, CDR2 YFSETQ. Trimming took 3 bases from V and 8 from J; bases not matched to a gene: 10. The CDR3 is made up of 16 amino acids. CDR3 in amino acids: CASSSGQGRLDSPLHF. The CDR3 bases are TGCGCCAGCAGCTCCGGACAGGGCCGTTTGGATTCACCCCTCCACTTT. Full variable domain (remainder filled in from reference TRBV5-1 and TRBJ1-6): KAGVTQTPRYLIKTRGQQVTLSCSPISGHRSVSWYQQTPGQGLQFLFEYFSETQRNKGNFPGRFSGRQFSNSRSEMNVSTLELGDSALYLCASSSGQGRLDSPLHFGNGTRLTVT.

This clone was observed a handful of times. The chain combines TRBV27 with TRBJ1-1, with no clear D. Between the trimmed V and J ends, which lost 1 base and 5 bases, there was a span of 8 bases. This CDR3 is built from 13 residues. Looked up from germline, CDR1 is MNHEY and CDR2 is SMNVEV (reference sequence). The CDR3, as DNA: TGTGCCAGCAGTTTATGGGCAGGAACTGAAGCTTTCTTT. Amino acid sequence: CASSLWAGTEAFF.

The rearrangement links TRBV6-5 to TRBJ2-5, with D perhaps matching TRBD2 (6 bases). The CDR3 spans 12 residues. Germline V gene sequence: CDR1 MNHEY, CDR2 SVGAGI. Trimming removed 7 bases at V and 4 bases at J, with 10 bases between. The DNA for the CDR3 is TGTGCCAGCACCCGGCGGGGAGAGACCCAGTACTTC. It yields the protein CASTRRGETQYF.

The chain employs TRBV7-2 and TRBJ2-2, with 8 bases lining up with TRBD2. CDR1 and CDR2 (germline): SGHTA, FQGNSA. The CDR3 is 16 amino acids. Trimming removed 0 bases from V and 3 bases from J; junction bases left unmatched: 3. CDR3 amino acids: CASSLAGLVYTGELFF. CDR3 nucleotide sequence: TGTGCCAGCAGCTTAGCGGGACTAGTGTACACCGGGGAGCTGTTTTTT.

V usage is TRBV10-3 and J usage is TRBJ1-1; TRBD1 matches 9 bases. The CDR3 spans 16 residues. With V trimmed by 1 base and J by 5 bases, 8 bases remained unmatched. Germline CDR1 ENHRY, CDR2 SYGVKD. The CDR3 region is CAISELMGQGGTEAFF. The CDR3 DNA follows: TGTGCCATCAGTGAGTTAATGGGACAGGGTGGGACTGAAGCTTTCTTT.

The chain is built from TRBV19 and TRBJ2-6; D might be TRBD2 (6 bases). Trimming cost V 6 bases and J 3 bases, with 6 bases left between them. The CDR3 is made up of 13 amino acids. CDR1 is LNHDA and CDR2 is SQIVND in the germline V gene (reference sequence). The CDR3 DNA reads TGTGCCAGTAGGGAGGGTGGGGCCAACGTCCTGACTTTC. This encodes CASREGGANVLTF.

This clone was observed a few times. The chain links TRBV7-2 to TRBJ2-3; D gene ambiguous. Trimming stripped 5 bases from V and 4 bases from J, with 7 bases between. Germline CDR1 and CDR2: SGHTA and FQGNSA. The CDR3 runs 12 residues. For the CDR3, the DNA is TGTGCCAGCAGCCGGTATGCAGATACGCAGTATTTT. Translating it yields CASSRYADTQYF.

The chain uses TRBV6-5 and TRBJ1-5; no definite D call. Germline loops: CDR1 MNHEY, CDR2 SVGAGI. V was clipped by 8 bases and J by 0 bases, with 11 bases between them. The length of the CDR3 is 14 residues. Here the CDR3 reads CASLVVDSNQPQHF. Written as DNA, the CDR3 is TGTGCCAGCTTAGTTGTAGATAGCAATCAGCCCCAGCATTTT.

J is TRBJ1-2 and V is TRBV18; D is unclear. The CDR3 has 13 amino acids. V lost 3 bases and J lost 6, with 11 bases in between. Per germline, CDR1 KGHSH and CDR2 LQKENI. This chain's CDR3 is CASSPTTLHGYTF. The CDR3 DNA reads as TGTGCCAGCTCACCGACAACCCTCCATGGCTACACCTTC.

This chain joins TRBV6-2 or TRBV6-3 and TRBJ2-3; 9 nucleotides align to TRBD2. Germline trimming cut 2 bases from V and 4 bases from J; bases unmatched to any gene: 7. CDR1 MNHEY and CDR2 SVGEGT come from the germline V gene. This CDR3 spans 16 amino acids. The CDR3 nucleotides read TGTGCCAGCAGTTACGGAAGCGGGGGGCGCCCAGATACGCAGTATTTT. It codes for CASSYGSGGRPDTQYF.

In DNA form, the CDR3 reads TGCAGCGTTGAAGGGGGGGGGAGGCACTACAATGAGCAGTTCTTC. It specifies CSVEGGGRHYNEQFF. The chain recombines TRBV29-1 with TRBJ2-1; TRBD2 matches at 7 bases. The germline V gene has CDR1 SQVTM and CDR2 ANQGSEA. The V segment lost 1 base and the J segment 3 bases; nucleotides outside the gene matches: 6. This CDR3 has 15 residues.

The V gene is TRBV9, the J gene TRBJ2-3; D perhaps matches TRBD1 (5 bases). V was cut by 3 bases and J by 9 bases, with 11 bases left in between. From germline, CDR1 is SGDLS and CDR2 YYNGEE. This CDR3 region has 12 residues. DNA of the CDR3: TGTGCCAGCAGCGGGTGGGGCGAAACGCAGTATTTT. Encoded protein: CASSGWGETQYF.

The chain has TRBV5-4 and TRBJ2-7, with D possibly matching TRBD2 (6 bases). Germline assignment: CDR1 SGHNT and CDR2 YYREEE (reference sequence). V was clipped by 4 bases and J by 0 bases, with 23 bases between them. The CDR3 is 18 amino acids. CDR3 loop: CASSLAVALGLNSYEQYF. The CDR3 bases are TGTGCCAGCAGCCTCGCGGTGGCTTTGGGACTTAACTCCTACGAGCAGTACTTC.

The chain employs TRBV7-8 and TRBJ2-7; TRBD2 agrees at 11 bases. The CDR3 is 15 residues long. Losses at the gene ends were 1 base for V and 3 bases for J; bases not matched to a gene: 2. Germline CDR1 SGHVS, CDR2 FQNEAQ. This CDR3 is CASSLGGTSGYEQYF. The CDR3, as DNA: TGTGCCAGCAGCTTAGGAGGGACTAGCGGCTACGAGCAGTACTTC.

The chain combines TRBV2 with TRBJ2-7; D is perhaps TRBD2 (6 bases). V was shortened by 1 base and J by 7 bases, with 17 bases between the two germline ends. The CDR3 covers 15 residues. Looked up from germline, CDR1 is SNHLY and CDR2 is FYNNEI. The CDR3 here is CASSEDSQRAGEQYF. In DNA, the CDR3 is TGTGCCAGCAGTGAAGATTCGCAGCGGGCGGGGGAGCAGTACTTC.

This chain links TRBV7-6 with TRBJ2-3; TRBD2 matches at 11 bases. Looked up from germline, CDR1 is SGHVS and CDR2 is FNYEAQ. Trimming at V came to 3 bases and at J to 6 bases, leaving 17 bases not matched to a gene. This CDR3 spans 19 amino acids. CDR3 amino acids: CASSLLLAGGRKNSDTQYF. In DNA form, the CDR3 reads TGTGCCAGCAGCTTGCTATTAGCGGGGGGGAGAAAGAATTCGGATACGCAGTATTTT.

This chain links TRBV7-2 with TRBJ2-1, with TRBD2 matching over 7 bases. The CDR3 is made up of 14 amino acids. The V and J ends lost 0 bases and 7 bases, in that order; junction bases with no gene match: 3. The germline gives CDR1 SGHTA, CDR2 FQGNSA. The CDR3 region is CASSLAAGRNEQFF. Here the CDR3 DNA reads TGTGCCAGCAGCTTAGCAGCGGGGAGAAATGAGCAGTTCTTC.

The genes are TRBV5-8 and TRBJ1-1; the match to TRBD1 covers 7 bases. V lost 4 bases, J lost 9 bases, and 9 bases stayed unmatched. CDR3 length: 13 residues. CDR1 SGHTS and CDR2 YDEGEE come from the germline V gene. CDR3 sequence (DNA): TGTGCCAGCAGCCCGACAGGGAAGTGGCAAGCTTTCTTT. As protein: CASSPTGKWQAFF.

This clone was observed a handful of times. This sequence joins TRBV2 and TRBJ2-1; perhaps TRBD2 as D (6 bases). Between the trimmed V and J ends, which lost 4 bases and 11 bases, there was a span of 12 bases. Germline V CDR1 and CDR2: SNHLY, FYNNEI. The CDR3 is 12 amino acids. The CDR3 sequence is CASSGGSGKQFF. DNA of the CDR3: TGTGCCAGCAGTGGAGGTAGCGGTAAGCAGTTCTTC.

CDR3 bases: TGTGCCAGCAGTGAAACTAGCGGGGGTACAGATACGCAGTATTTT. The encoded protein is CASSETSGGTDTQYF. V is TRBV6-1 and J is TRBJ2-3, with 11 bases aligning to TRBD2. The CDR3 loop spans 15 amino acids. Germline V gene data show CDR1 as MNHNS and CDR2 as SASEGT. V trimming: 2 bases; J trimming: 3 bases; junction bases outside the gene matches: 1.

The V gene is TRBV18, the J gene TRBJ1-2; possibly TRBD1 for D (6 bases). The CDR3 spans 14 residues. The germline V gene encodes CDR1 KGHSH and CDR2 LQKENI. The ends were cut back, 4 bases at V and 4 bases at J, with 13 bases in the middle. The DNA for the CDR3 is TGTGCCAGCTCACAAGGGGGAAGCGGCTATGGCTACACCTTC. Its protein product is CASSQGGSGYGYTF.

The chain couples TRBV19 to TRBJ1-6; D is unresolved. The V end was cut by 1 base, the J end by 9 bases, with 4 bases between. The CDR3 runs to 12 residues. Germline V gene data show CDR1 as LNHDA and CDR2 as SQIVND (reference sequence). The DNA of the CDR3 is TGTGCCAGTAGTATAGGGGCTTCACCCCTCCACTTT. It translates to CASSIGASPLHF. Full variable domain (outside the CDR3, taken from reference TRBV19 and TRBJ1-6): DGGITQSPKYLFRKEGQNVTLSCEQNLNHDAMYWYRQDPGQGLRLIYYSQIVNDFQKGDIAEGYSVSREKKESFPLTVTSAQKNPTAFYLCASSIGASPLHFGNGTRLTVT.

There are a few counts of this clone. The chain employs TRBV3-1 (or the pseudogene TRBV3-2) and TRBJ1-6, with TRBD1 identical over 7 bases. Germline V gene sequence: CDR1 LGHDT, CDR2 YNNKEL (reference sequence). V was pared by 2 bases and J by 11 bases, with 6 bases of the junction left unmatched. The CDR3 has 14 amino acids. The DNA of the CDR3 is TGTGCCAGCAGCCAAACTAGGGGGCTTACACCCCTCCACTTT. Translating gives CASSQTRGLTPLHF.